Listed below are T cell receptor beta chains from one sample, sequenced in a study of a mutant IDH1 vaccine in newly diagnosed glioma. The table came from immunoSEQ multiplex PCR; TCRdb's copy has only in-frame clones and leaves some out. The table lists about 56,000 clones, over 70% of them singletons, with over 4.5% in the top ten. Their antigens are not known. This sample comprised PBMCs, obtained from a glioma patient whose treatment included an IDH1 peptide vaccine. The receptors were gathered from a man aged 50-59 years with glioma. Both conserved end residues are part of each CDR3. The D gene is left open where the match is weak. Size is omitted from some rows. Given values are once, few, many or a class for expanded clones.

j_call | d_call | clone_size | v_call | cdr3_aa | cdr3_nt
TRBJ1-6 | . | few | TRBV19 | CASSIKGTYNSPLHF | TGTGCCAGTAGTATTAAGGGCACCTATAATTCACCCCTCCACTTT
TRBJ1-5 | . | . | TRBV6-5 | CATRLYSNQPQHF | TGTGCCACCCGCCTATATAGCAATCAGCCCCAGCATTTT
TRBJ2-1 | . | . | TRBV6-6 | CASSYSDPWSYNEQFF | TGTGCCAGCAGTTACTCTGACCCCTGGAGTTACAATGAGCAGTTCTTC
TRBJ1-1 | . | few | TRBV7-3 | CVSSLSGGMNTEAFF | TGTGTCAGCAGCTTATCCGGGGGGATGAACACTGAAGCTTTCTTT
TRBJ1-4 | . | . | TRBV4-1 | CASSQVGEGEKLFF | TGCGCCAGCAGCCAAGTGGGGGAAGGTGAAAAACTGTTTTTT
TRBJ2-3 | . | . | TRBV6-5 | CASSVQDTQYF | TGTGCCAGCAGCGTACAAGATACGCAGTATTTT
TRBJ2-1 | TRBD2 | . | TRBV11-3 | CASSLGGLAGDYNEQFF | TGTGCCAGCAGCTTAGGGGGACTAGCGGGGGATTACAATGAGCAGTTCTTC
TRBJ1-2 | . | . | TRBV6-5 | CASSQGNNYGYTF | TGTGCCAGCAGTCAGGGCAATAACTATGGCTACACCTTC
TRBJ2-1 | . | . | TRBV7-3 | CASSLATSSYNEQFF | TGTGCCAGCAGCTTAGCCACGAGCTCCTACAATGAGCAGTTCTTC
TRBJ2-3 | TRBD2 | . | TRBV5-6 | CASSWTSGGAGTDTQYF | TGTGCCAGCAGCTGGACTAGCGGGGGGGCCGGGACAGATACGCAGTATTTT
TRBJ2-7 | . | . | TRBV13 | CASSKNRAYEQYF | TGTGCCAGCAGCAAAAACAGGGCCTACGAGCAGTACTTC
TRBJ1-5 | TRBD1 | few | TRBV2 | CASSELAGGGQPQHF | TGTGCCAGCAGTGAGTTGGCAGGGGGCGGTCAGCCCCAGCATTTT
TRBJ1-3 | . | . | TRBV6-1 | CASGLRGSGNTIYF | TGTGCCAGCGGCCTCCGGGGCTCTGGAAACACCATATATTTT
TRBJ1-2 | . | once | TRBV29-1 | CSVEDRNGYTF | TGCAGCGTTGAAGACAGGAATGGCTACACCTTC